This is a list of T cell receptor beta chains from one sample in a study of blood T cell repertoires in COVID-19. The table came from immunoSEQ multiplex PCR; TCRdb's copy has only in-frame clones and leaves some out. The profile shows 70,000 to 90,000 clones, 65% to 85% of them singletons. Sequencing was carried out using peripheral blood. These TCRs come from a man between 70 and 80 years old with acute or convalescent COVID-19. Each CDR3 is given with its conserved first and last residue. The D gene is left open where the match is weak. The size field is filled for only some rows; it gives once, few, many or a size class.

D gene: -; V gene: TRBV2; clone size: -; J gene: TRBJ2-1; CDR3 DNA: TGTGCCAGCAGTGGGCTAGTGAACAATGAGCAGTTCTTC; CDR3 protein: CASSGLVNNEQFF
D gene: -; V gene: TRBV28; clone size: -; J gene: TRBJ1-1; CDR3 DNA: TGTGCCAGCAGTTTAACAGAGGGGAACACTGAAGCTTTCTTT; CDR3 protein: CASSLTEGNTEAFF
D gene: TRBD1; V gene: TRBV19; clone size: -; J gene: TRBJ1-5; CDR3 DNA: TGTGCCAGTTCTCAGGGGGCAGGGAATCAGCCCCAGCATTTT; CDR3 protein: CASSQGAGNQPQHF
D gene: TRBD1; V gene: TRBV6-5; clone size: -; J gene: TRBJ1-3; CDR3 DNA: TGTGGCGGACAGGAATCCTCTGGAAACACCATATATTTT; CDR3 protein: CGGQESSGNTIYF
D gene: TRBD1; V gene: TRBV19; clone size: -; J gene: TRBJ2-7; CDR3 DNA: TGTGCCAGTAGTATAGACGCGACAGGGGAGTACGAGCAGTACTTC; CDR3 protein: CASSIDATGEYEQYF
D gene: TRBD2; V gene: TRBV6-5; clone size: -; J gene: TRBJ2-4; CDR3 DNA: TGTGCCAGCAGTTACTCGGAGCGGGGTGATGACATTCAGTACTTC; CDR3 protein: CASSYSERGDDIQYF
D gene: -; V gene: TRBV7-9; clone size: -; J gene: TRBJ1-5; CDR3 DNA: TGTGCCAGCAGCTTACAGGGCAATCAGCCCCAGCATTTT; CDR3 protein: CASSLQGNQPQHF
D gene: TRBD2; V gene: TRBV6-5; clone size: -; J gene: TRBJ2-1; CDR3 DNA: TGTGCCAGCAGCAAACTAGCGGGGGGTAACAATGAGCAGTTCTTC; CDR3 protein: CASSKLAGGNNEQFF
D gene: TRBD1; V gene: TRBV7-7; clone size: -; J gene: TRBJ2-5; CDR3 DNA: TGTGCCAGCAGCTCAAACCCTACGACAGGGGGCTGGCAAGAGACCCAGTACTTC; CDR3 protein: CASSSNPTTGGWQETQYF
D gene: TRBD1; V gene: TRBV4-1; clone size: few; J gene: TRBJ1-6; CDR3 DNA: TGCGCCAGCAGCCAAGGCGTTGGGACAGGCGCTTCACCCCTCCACTTT; CDR3 protein: CASSQGVGTGASPLHF
D gene: -; V gene: TRBV5-1; clone size: -; J gene: TRBJ2-5; CDR3 DNA: TGCGCCAGCAGCTTCGGGGAGACCCAGTACTTC; CDR3 protein: CASSFGETQYF
D gene: TRBD2; V gene: TRBV6-6; clone size: -; J gene: TRBJ2-7; CDR3 DNA: TGTGCCAGCAGTCGATCCGGGACTAGCGGCTTCGAGCAGTACTTC; CDR3 protein: CASSRSGTSGFEQYF
D gene: TRBD1; V gene: TRBV6-5; clone size: -; J gene: TRBJ1-5; CDR3 DNA: TGTGCCAGCAGCCTCACAGGGGATCAGCCCCAGCATTTT; CDR3 protein: CASSLTGDQPQHF
D gene: -; V gene: TRBV28; clone size: -; J gene: TRBJ2-7; CDR3 DNA: TGTGCCAGCAGTTCGACCGGGGGCTCCTACGAGCAGTACTTC; CDR3 protein: CASSSTGGSYEQYF
D gene: -; V gene: TRBV5-5; clone size: -; J gene: TRBJ2-3; CDR3 DNA: TGTGCCAGCAGCCTAGCGGACAGCTATACGCAGTATTTT; CDR3 protein: CASSLADSYTQYF
D gene: -; V gene: TRBV20-1; clone size: -; J gene: TRBJ2-1; CDR3 DNA: TGCAGTGCTAGTTCCCTGGGCGGGGTGTATAATGAGCAGTTCTTC; CDR3 protein: CSASSLGGVYNEQFF
D gene: TRBD1; V gene: TRBV19; clone size: once; J gene: TRBJ1-6; CDR3 DNA: TGTGCCAGTAGTTACAGGGGCGGTAATTCACCCCTCCACTTT; CDR3 protein: CASSYRGGNSPLHF
D gene: -; V gene: TRBV11-2; clone size: few; J gene: TRBJ1-1; CDR3 DNA: TGTGCCAGCAGCTTACATCAGGGAACTGAAGCTTTCTTT; CDR3 protein: CASSLHQGTEAFF
D gene: TRBD1; V gene: TRBV6-5; clone size: -; J gene: TRBJ2-5; CDR3 DNA: TGTGCCAGCAGTCCGGACAGGGTACCGCAAGAGACCCAGTACTTC; CDR3 protein: CASSPDRVPQETQYF
D gene: -; V gene: TRBV11-2; clone size: few; J gene: TRBJ2-1; CDR3 DNA: TGTGCCAGCAGCTTACTTGGAGGGTCGTCCTACAATGAGCAGTTCTTC; CDR3 protein: CASSLLGGSSYNEQFF
D gene: -; V gene: TRBV19; clone size: -; J gene: TRBJ2-2; CDR3 DNA: TGTGCCAGTAGTAGCGACGGGGTTCGATCCGGGGAGCTGTTTTTT; CDR3 protein: CASSSDGVRSGELFF
D gene: TRBD1; V gene: TRBV6-2/TRBV6-3; clone size: -; J gene: TRBJ2-3; CDR3 DNA: TGTGCCAGCAGTTCCCTGGGCGGTGGGGACAGGGGCATAGATACGCAGTATTTT; CDR3 protein: CASSSLGGGDRGIDTQYF
D gene: TRBD1; V gene: TRBV7-7; clone size: -; J gene: TRBJ2-2; CDR3 DNA: TGTGCCAGCAGCCCAGGCCCAGGGGGCGCCGGCACCGGGGAGCTGTTTTTT; CDR3 protein: CASSPGPGGAGTGELFF
D gene: -; V gene: TRBV6-5; clone size: -; J gene: TRBJ1-2; CDR3 DNA: TGTGCCACCCACGGAGGCGGTGGCTACACCTTC; CDR3 protein: CATHGGGGYTF
D gene: -; V gene: TRBV29-1; clone size: -; J gene: TRBJ2-1; CDR3 DNA: TGCAGCGTTGGAATTGACACCTACAATGAGCAGTTCTTC; CDR3 protein: CSVGIDTYNEQFF
D gene: TRBD1; V gene: TRBV10-2; clone size: few; J gene: TRBJ1-2; CDR3 DNA: TGCGCCAGCATCGGGACAGGGGATGGCGGCTACACCTTC; CDR3 protein: CASIGTGDGGYTF
D gene: -; V gene: TRBV7-9; clone size: -; J gene: TRBJ2-2; CDR3 DNA: TGTGCCAGCACCCGAAGTGAGGGGGAGCTGTTTTTT; CDR3 protein: CASTRSEGELFF
D gene: TRBD1; V gene: TRBV2; clone size: few; J gene: TRBJ1-4; CDR3 DNA: TGTGCCAGCAGTCTCGACAGGGGTACTAATGAAAAACTGTTTTTT; CDR3 protein: CASSLDRGTNEKLFF
D gene: TRBD1; V gene: TRBV11-2; clone size: -; J gene: TRBJ1-1; CDR3 DNA: TGTGCCAGCAGCTTAGTCCGGACAGGGGGCAAGAACACTGAAGCTTTCTTT; CDR3 protein: CASSLVRTGGKNTEAFF
D gene: -; V gene: TRBV5-1; clone size: -; J gene: TRBJ2-2; CDR3 DNA: TGCGCCAGCAGCACCCTGCAGGGCACCGGGGAGCTGTTTTTT; CDR3 protein: CASSTLQGTGELFF
D gene: -; V gene: TRBV6-1; clone size: -; J gene: TRBJ1-6; CDR3 DNA: TGTGCCAGCAGTGAGGGGACAAGCGATAATTCACCCCTCCACTTT; CDR3 protein: CASSEGTSDNSPLHF
D gene: -; V gene: TRBV5-1; clone size: -; J gene: TRBJ2-1; CDR3 DNA: TGCGCCAGCAGCTCCGGGACATACTCCTACAATGAGCAGTTCTTC; CDR3 protein: CASSSGTYSYNEQFF
D gene: -; V gene: TRBV7-9; clone size: once; J gene: TRBJ2-3; CDR3 DNA: TGTGCCAGCAGCTTAGCAGGGGCACGCGGAGATACGCAGTATTTT; CDR3 protein: CASSLAGARGDTQYF
D gene: TRBD1; V gene: TRBV6-5; clone size: few; J gene: TRBJ1-1; CDR3 DNA: TGTGCCAGCAGTCCCCTCACAGGGGCTGAAGCTTTCTTT; CDR3 protein: CASSPLTGAEAFF
D gene: -; V gene: TRBV25-1; clone size: -; J gene: TRBJ2-5; CDR3 DNA: TGTGCCAGCAGTGATCGCGACAGGTTCTTAGAGACCCAGTACTTC; CDR3 protein: CASSDRDRFLETQYF
D gene: -; V gene: TRBV4-2; clone size: -; J gene: TRBJ1-2; CDR3 DNA: TGTGCCAGCAGCCAAGACCTAAGTGGCTACACCTTC; CDR3 protein: CASSQDLSGYTF
D gene: -; V gene: TRBV6-2/TRBV6-3; clone size: -; J gene: TRBJ1-2; CDR3 DNA: TGTGCCAGCAGTTCCTACTTAGGGGACTATGGCTACACCTTC; CDR3 protein: CASSSYLGDYGYTF
D gene: TRBD1; V gene: TRBV28; clone size: -; J gene: TRBJ2-5; CDR3 DNA: TGTGCCAGCAGCTACGCCGGACAGGGGATTCCGGGGGAGACCCAGTACTTC; CDR3 protein: CASSYAGQGIPGETQYF
D gene: TRBD1; V gene: TRBV7-8; clone size: -; J gene: TRBJ2-3; CDR3 DNA: TGTGCCAGCAGCTCCTTGTCGTCGGACAGGATAGACGTAGATACGCAGTATTTT; CDR3 protein: CASSSLSSDRIDVDTQYF
D gene: -; V gene: TRBV3-1/TRBV3-2; clone size: -; J gene: TRBJ2-3; CDR3 DNA: TGTGCCAGCAGTCCTATGACTAGCACAGATACGCAGTATTTT; CDR3 protein: CASSPMTSTDTQYF
D gene: -; V gene: TRBV2; clone size: -; J gene: TRBJ1-2; CDR3 DNA: TGTGCCAGCAGGGGGAATAGGGGTGGCTACACCTTC; CDR3 protein: CASRGNRGGYTF
D gene: TRBD1; V gene: TRBV28; clone size: once; J gene: TRBJ2-5; CDR3 DNA: TGTGCCAGCAGTTTAGGGACAGGGGGACAAGAGACCCAGTACTTC; CDR3 protein: CASSLGTGGQETQYF
D gene: -; V gene: TRBV10-3; clone size: -; J gene: TRBJ1-2; CDR3 DNA: TGTGCCATCAGTGAGTCGATGGGACAAGGATGGGGCGCCTTC; CDR3 protein: CAISESMGQGWGAF
D gene: TRBD1; V gene: TRBV7-2; clone size: -; J gene: TRBJ1-2; CDR3 DNA: TGTGCCAGCAGCTTAAACAGGGGTCCATTCTATGGCTACACCTTC; CDR3 protein: CASSLNRGPFYGYTF
D gene: TRBD2; V gene: TRBV7-7; clone size: -; J gene: TRBJ2-1; CDR3 DNA: TGTGCCAGCAGCGACAGACTAGCGGCCTACAATGAGCAGTTCTTC; CDR3 protein: CASSDRLAAYNEQFF